Shown below are 8 T cell receptor beta chains from a single sample sequenced in a study of shared clonotypes between healthy human individuals. The data were produced by immunoSEQ multiplex PCR, yet TCRdb's version contains in-frame clones alone and is incomplete. The profile shows about 180,000 clones, over 80% of them singletons. What was sequenced was naive CD4+ T cells sorted from blood. Sample subset: CD45RA+ positively selected. These TCRs come from a woman aged 30 to 39 in good health.

The rearrangement joins TRBV7-2 to TRBJ1-5; D remains ambiguous. This CDR3 spans 21 amino acids. V dropped 0 bases and J dropped 0 bases, with 24 bases sitting between them. The germline CDR1 and CDR2 sequences are SGHTA and FQGNSA. The CDR3 sequence is CASSLALGAGGYDYSNQPQHF. CDR3 bases: TGTGCCAGCAGCTTAGCTCTAGGCGCAGGAGGTTACGATTATAGCAATCAGCCCCAGCATTTT.

The chain carries TRBV28 and TRBJ1-2, with 7 nucleotides matching TRBD1. CDR1 MDHEN and CDR2 SYDVKM come from the germline V gene. The ends lost 5 bases at V and 2 bases at J; junction bases unmatched: 8. The length of the CDR3 is 15 residues. The DNA of the CDR3 is TGTGCCAGCAGTGCCCGGGACAGTTTAAACTATGGCTACACCTTC. The encoded protein is CASSARDSLNYGYTF.

This clone was observed a single time. The rearrangement uses TRBV7-9 and TRBJ2-5, with D hard to call. Germline lookup yields CDR1 SEHNR and CDR2 FQNEAQ (reference sequence). V was shortened by 4 bases and J by 5 bases, with 11 bases between the two germline ends. This CDR3 is 13 amino acids long. The DNA of the CDR3 is TGTGCCAGCAGCTCCTTCATGGAGGAGACCCAGTACTTC. Protein sequence: CASSSFMEETQYF.

Only a few counts were recorded for this clone. V and J are TRBV6-5 and TRBJ2-7; D is perhaps TRBD1 (6 bases). Germline CDR1 and CDR2: MNHEY and SVGAGI. V gave up 5 bases and J gave up 0 bases, with 11 bases separating them. The CDR3 extends over 14 amino acids. The CDR3 sequence is CASSRTVSSYEQYF. The CDR3 coding sequence is TGTGCCAGCAGTCGGACAGTCAGCTCCTACGAGCAGTACTTC.

The chain couples TRBV7-2 to TRBJ2-7; 10 bases match TRBD2. CDR3 length: 15 residues. V shed 5 bases, J shed 2 bases, and the junction held 6 bases outside the gene matches. Germline CDR1 SGHTA, CDR2 FQGNSA. The CDR3 sequence is CASSPGLAHTYEQYF. The CDR3 nucleotides are TGTGCCAGCAGCCCGGGACTAGCGCACACCTACGAGCAGTACTTC.

The chain uses TRBV28 and TRBJ2-2; TRBD1 might be the D (5 bases). The CDR3 runs 17 residues. Looked up from germline, CDR1 is MDHEN and CDR2 is SYDVKM. Trimming shortened V by 1 base and J by 2 bases, and 14 bases separated the two germline ends. The CDR3 sequence: CASSLFKRQLNTGELFF. For the CDR3, the DNA is TGTGCCAGCAGTTTATTCAAGCGACAGTTAAACACCGGGGAGCTGTTTTTT.

This rearrangement joins TRBV29-1 to TRBJ2-5; unclear D gene. V lost 2 bases and J 11 bases, leaving 18 bases between the germline ends. Germline CDR1 reads SQVTM; CDR2 reads ANQGSEA. There are 13 residues in the CDR3. CDR3 region: CSVELGPLMEQYF. For the CDR3, the DNA is TGCAGCGTTGAACTCGGACCACTTATGGAGCAGTACTTC.

The chain couples TRBV28 to TRBJ1-1, with a weak D call TRBD1 (6 bases). Between the trimmed V and J ends, which lost 1 base and 3 bases, there was a span of 12 bases. Germline V gene lookup returns CDR1 MDHEN and CDR2 SYDVKM. The CDR3 length is 15 residues. CDR3 residues: CASSLFGGRDTEAFF. The CDR3 DNA reads as TGTGCCAGCAGTTTATTCGGGGGGCGAGACACTGAAGCTTTCTTT.